This T cell receptor beta chain is from a study of identical twins. Study-level points and caveats: Zero-insertion findings could be partly confounded by invariant cells (MAIT and iNKT cells). Abundant cord blood beta clonotypes carried fewer insertions; memory repertoires showed none.

TCRdb reprocessed the 5' RACE reads via MiXCR and lists one record per CDR3 protein. The table shows around 160,000 distinct CDR3 sequences, with under 4.5% occurring only once. The sample holds many counts of this clonotype. Its antigen is not identified. Sequenced material: memory T cells sorted from blood. The clonotype originates from a man younger than 35 in good health.

CDR3 DNA: TGTGCCAGCAGCCAAGTAGGCGGGACAGATACGCAGTATTTT. Translated, it gives CASSQVGGTDTQYF. The chain has TRBV4-2 and TRBJ2-3, with D perhaps matching TRBD2 (5 bases). V dropped 1 base and J dropped 3 bases, with 8 bases sitting between them. This CDR3 is 14 amino acids long. Germline CDR1 and CDR2: LGHNA and YNFKEQ.